These T cell receptor beta chains were read from a single sample in a study of T cell responses to AZD1222 COVID-19 vaccine. Clones were read by immunoSEQ multiplex PCR, and TCRdb kept only the in-frame ones, dropping some. The repertoire holds about 60,000 clones, with 75% to 90% as singletons. Sample: peripheral blood, taken on day 0 of MenACWY control vaccination. The source is an adult in good health. The CDR3 runs from the conserved cysteine through the conserved F or W. The order of the fields is CDR3 DNA, CDR3 protein, V gene, D gene, J gene, clone size. A D gene is named only where the DNA matches it firmly. The listing skips clone size in some rows; elsewhere it reads once, few, many or a size class.

CDR3nt: TGCGCCAGCAGCCAAGAGTCTAGCGGGAGGACAGGGACAGATACGCAGTATTTT; CDR3aa: CASSQESSGRTGTDTQYF; v_gene: TRBV4-1; d_gene: TRBD2; j_gene: TRBJ2-3; abundance: NA
CDR3nt: TGTGCCAGCAGCGATGGGACAGGGGGGCGATACGAGCAGTACTTC; CDR3aa: CASSDGTGGRYEQYF; v_gene: TRBV6-2/TRBV6-3; d_gene: TRBD1; j_gene: TRBJ2-7; abundance: NA
CDR3nt: TGCAGCGTTGAGCTTCTAGGAAGCAATGAGCAGTTCTTC; CDR3aa: CSVELLGSNEQFF; v_gene: TRBV29-1; d_gene: NA; j_gene: TRBJ2-1; abundance: NA
CDR3nt: TGTGCCAGCAGCTTATATGAGAGCTCCTACGAGCAGTACTTC; CDR3aa: CASSLYESSYEQYF; v_gene: TRBV7-2; d_gene: NA; j_gene: TRBJ2-7; abundance: NA
CDR3nt: TGTGCCAGTAGTATAAGGTCTCGAGGAGAGACCCAGTACTTC; CDR3aa: CASSIRSRGETQYF; v_gene: TRBV19; d_gene: NA; j_gene: TRBJ2-5; abundance: NA
CDR3nt: TGTGCCAGCAGCCGGCGGCGGAGGGCCCAAATGGATGAGCAGTTCTTC; CDR3aa: CASSRRRRAQMDEQFF; v_gene: TRBV7-2; d_gene: NA; j_gene: TRBJ2-1; abundance: NA
CDR3nt: TGTGCCACCCTTGGGACAGTCTCTAATTCACCCCTCCACTTT; CDR3aa: CATLGTVSNSPLHF; v_gene: TRBV2; d_gene: TRBD1; j_gene: TRBJ1-6; abundance: NA
CDR3nt: TGTGCCAGCAGCCGCGGACAGTCCGGGGCCGGGGAGCTGTTTTTT; CDR3aa: CASSRGQSGAGELFF; v_gene: TRBV7-9; d_gene: NA; j_gene: TRBJ2-2; abundance: NA
CDR3nt: TGCAGTGCAAGGGGCCACGAAGAAAAGTTCTTC; CDR3aa: CSARGHEEKFF; v_gene: TRBV20-1; d_gene: NA; j_gene: TRBJ2-1; abundance: NA
CDR3nt: TGTGCCAGCAGTCGGACGGACAGAGCAAATCAGCCCCAGCATTTT; CDR3aa: CASSRTDRANQPQHF; v_gene: TRBV6-5; d_gene: NA; j_gene: TRBJ1-5; abundance: NA
CDR3nt: TGTGCCAGCAGCCTCATGGGGACATTCACCTCTGGGGCCAACGTCCTGACTTTC; CDR3aa: CASSLMGTFTSGANVLTF; v_gene: TRBV7-3; d_gene: NA; j_gene: TRBJ2-6; abundance: NA
CDR3nt: TGTGCCAGCAGCATTCAAGATACGCAGTATTTT; CDR3aa: CASSIQDTQYF; v_gene: TRBV12-3/TRBV12-4; d_gene: NA; j_gene: TRBJ2-3; abundance: once
CDR3nt: TGTGCCAGCAGCCAAGACGCTGGGTTTAGCGGAAAACTGTTTTTT; CDR3aa: CASSQDAGFSGKLFF; v_gene: TRBV3-1/TRBV3-2; d_gene: NA; j_gene: TRBJ1-4; abundance: NA
CDR3nt: TGCAGCGTTGATTTGTCAGGGTATTCCGGCTACACCTTC; CDR3aa: CSVDLSGYSGYTF; v_gene: TRBV29-1; d_gene: NA; j_gene: TRBJ1-2; abundance: NA
CDR3nt: TGTGCCAGTTCTGGGGGAAGCTCCTACAATGAGCAGTTCTTC; CDR3aa: CASSGGSSYNEQFF; v_gene: TRBV28; d_gene: NA; j_gene: TRBJ2-1; abundance: NA
CDR3nt: TGTGCCAGCAGTCCCCCGACAGGGCTCTACAATGAGCAGTTCTTC; CDR3aa: CASSPPTGLYNEQFF; v_gene: TRBV28; d_gene: TRBD1; j_gene: TRBJ2-1; abundance: NA
CDR3nt: TGCGCCAGCAGCCAGTCACAGGGCGGCACTGAAGCTTTCTTT; CDR3aa: CASSQSQGGTEAFF; v_gene: TRBV5-1; d_gene: NA; j_gene: TRBJ1-1; abundance: NA
CDR3nt: TGTGCCAGCAGCCCGACCGGGACAGGGGTTTACAATGAGCAGTTCTTC; CDR3aa: CASSPTGTGVYNEQFF; v_gene: TRBV5-4; d_gene: TRBD1; j_gene: TRBJ2-1; abundance: NA
CDR3nt: TGCGCCAGCAGCTTGGTACAGGGTTCCGCCGGGGAGCTGTTTTTT; CDR3aa: CASSLVQGSAGELFF; v_gene: TRBV5-1; d_gene: NA; j_gene: TRBJ2-2; abundance: NA
CDR3nt: TGTGCCAGCAGTATCTGGTTGGGAACTGAAGCTTTCTTT; CDR3aa: CASSIWLGTEAFF; v_gene: TRBV12-3/TRBV12-4; d_gene: NA; j_gene: TRBJ1-1; abundance: once
CDR3nt: TGTGCCAGCAGTTTTTCTAGCGGGATCTACGAGCAGTACTTC; CDR3aa: CASSFSSGIYEQYF; v_gene: TRBV28; d_gene: TRBD2; j_gene: TRBJ2-7; abundance: NA
CDR3nt: TGTGCCAGCAGCCGAAACTACGAGCAGTACTTC; CDR3aa: CASSRNYEQYF; v_gene: TRBV12-3/TRBV12-4; d_gene: NA; j_gene: TRBJ2-7; abundance: few
CDR3nt: TGTGCCAGTAGGAAAAACGACAGGGCGGGGGCTAACTATGGCTACACCTTC; CDR3aa: CASRKNDRAGANYGYTF; v_gene: TRBV19; d_gene: TRBD1; j_gene: TRBJ1-2; abundance: NA
CDR3nt: TGTGCCTGGGGTCAACTTGGGGGGTCAACTTCGGCTAACTATGGCTACACCTTC; CDR3aa: CAWGQLGGSTSANYGYTF; v_gene: TRBV30; d_gene: NA; j_gene: TRBJ1-2; abundance: NA